This TCR beta chain was observed in a study of Ad26.COV2.S vaccination and SARS-CoV-2 variants. Profiling relied on immunoSEQ multiplex PCR, and the TCRdb table lists in-frame clones only, not all of them. The sample records about 440,000 clones, about 90% being singletons. The treatment is: over 15 received Ad26.COV2.S at low or high dose, single or two shots; several received placebo; per-sample allocation not given. The investigators took samples on day 63 after the first vaccine or placebo injection. An 18-55-year-old adult in Boston served as donor. The CDR3 has 17 residues. The V gene's germline CDR1 is MNHEY and CDR2 SVGEGT. Trimming stripped 0 bases from V and 3 bases from J, with 18 bases between.

V is TRBV6-2 or TRBV6-3 and J is TRBJ2-7, with D possibly being TRBD1 (6 bases). The sample consisted of peripheral blood, taken in a trial of Ad26.COV2.S vaccine versus placebo. This TCR came from a person between 18 and 65 years old who received the Ad26.COV2.S COVID-19 vaccine or a placebo. The CDR3 bases are TGTGCCAGCAGTTACTCCTCAACAGGGAAGGTAAACTACGAGCAGTACTTC. It encodes CASSYSSTGKVNYEQYF.